Listed below are T cell receptor beta chains from one sample, sequenced in a study of blood T cell repertoires in COVID-19. The method was immunoSEQ multiplex PCR; TCRdb's version includes in-frame clones alone and lacks a portion of them. This table holds about 220,000 clones, about 80% found once. The sequenced material came from peripheral blood. Receptors were obtained from a woman in her twenties or thirties who had recovered from COVID-19. The CDR3 runs from the conserved cysteine through the conserved F or W. The D gene is left open where the match is weak. The size field is filled for only some rows; it gives once, few, many or a size class.

V: TRBV7-6
J: TRBJ2-2
D: TRBD1
size: NA
DNA: TGTGCCAGCAGCTTCCCCCAGGGGGCGGACACCGGGGAGCTGTTTTTT
CDR3: CASSFPQGADTGELFF

V: TRBV5-1
J: TRBJ1-1
D: NA
size: NA
DNA: TGCGCCAGCAGCCAGGGGATTTTCGATACACATGGGAACACTGAAGCTTTCTTT
CDR3: CASSQGIFDTHGNTEAFF

V: TRBV27
J: TRBJ1-2
D: NA
size: NA
DNA: TGTGCCAGCAGTTTGGGGACACAGGGCTCATACTATGGCTACACCTTC
CDR3: CASSLGTQGSYYGYTF

V: TRBV9
J: TRBJ1-1
D: NA
size: NA
DNA: TGTGCCAGCAGCGTGGCAGGGGTGGACACTGAAGCTTTCTTT
CDR3: CASSVAGVDTEAFF

V: TRBV5-1
J: TRBJ2-3
D: TRBD1
size: NA
DNA: TGCGCCAGCAGCTTGGTAGGACAGGGCACAGATACGCAGTATTTT
CDR3: CASSLVGQGTDTQYF

V: TRBV2
J: TRBJ1-1
D: TRBD1
size: NA
DNA: TGTGCCAGCAGTAACAGGGGCTCGAACACTGAAGCTTTCTTT
CDR3: CASSNRGSNTEAFF

V: TRBV7-9
J: TRBJ1-4
D: TRBD1
size: NA
DNA: TGTGCCAGCAGCGGCCTGGGACAGACCAATGAAAAACTGTTTTTT
CDR3: CASSGLGQTNEKLFF

V: TRBV5-1
J: TRBJ2-1
D: NA
size: once
DNA: TGCGCCAGCAGCTTCAGGACTGACAATGAGCAGTTCTTC
CDR3: CASSFRTDNEQFF

V: TRBV7-3
J: TRBJ2-7
D: TRBD2
size: NA
DNA: TGTGCCAGCAGCCCCCAGGGAGGGTCCTACGAGCAGTACTTC
CDR3: CASSPQGGSYEQYF

V: TRBV29-1
J: TRBJ1-2
D: TRBD1
size: NA
DNA: TGCAGCGTTAGGGACAGGGGGCTGGTTTATGGCTACACCTTC
CDR3: CSVRDRGLVYGYTF

V: TRBV29-1
J: TRBJ2-5
D: NA
size: NA
DNA: TGCAGCGTTGGGGGGGCTAGCGGTCAAGAGACCCAGTACTTC
CDR3: CSVGGASGQETQYF

V: TRBV14
J: TRBJ2-5
D: TRBD2
size: NA
DNA: TGTGCCAGCAGCCAAGATCGGTGGGCTAGCGGGAGGGGGTTAGTCGAGACCCAGTACTTC
CDR3: CASSQDRWASGRGLVETQYF

V: TRBV6-5
J: TRBJ2-2
D: NA
size: NA
DNA: TGTGCCAGCAGACTGGGACTGACGAACACCGGGGAGCTGTTTTTT
CDR3: CASRLGLTNTGELFF

V: TRBV7-3
J: TRBJ2-5
D: TRBD2
size: NA
DNA: TGTGCCAGCAGCTCCAGCGGGAGTTACCAAGAGACCCAGTACTTC
CDR3: CASSSSGSYQETQYF

V: TRBV9
J: TRBJ2-7
D: TRBD2
size: NA
DNA: TGTGCCAGCAGCGTAGGACTAGCGCCTTCCTACGAGCAGTACTTC
CDR3: CASSVGLAPSYEQYF

V: TRBV6-1
J: TRBJ2-4
D: TRBD2
size: NA
DNA: TGTGCCAGCAGTGAAGGAGGGACTAGCTTACCCATTCAGTACTTC
CDR3: CASSEGGTSLPIQYF

V: TRBV7-2
J: TRBJ2-7
D: TRBD2
size: NA
DNA: TGTGCCAGCAGCCCATCGGCGGGAGACTACGAGCAGTACTTC
CDR3: CASSPSAGDYEQYF

V: TRBV19
J: TRBJ2-5
D: NA
size: NA
DNA: TGTGCCAGTAGTCCTGTTGGCGGAGGGGAGACCCAGTACTTC
CDR3: CASSPVGGGETQYF

V: TRBV27
J: TRBJ2-1
D: TRBD2
size: NA
DNA: TGTGCCAGCAGTTTACTTTACGATGATGGCTACGGGACTAGCGGTTACAATGAGCAGTTCTTC
CDR3: CASSLLYDDGYGTSGYNEQFF

V: TRBV7-2
J: TRBJ2-7
D: TRBD2
size: NA
DNA: TGTGCCAGCAGCGCCTCTAGCGGGAGGGCCTACGAGCAGTACTTC
CDR3: CASSASSGRAYEQYF

V: TRBV2
J: TRBJ1-5
D: TRBD1
size: NA
DNA: TGTGCCAGCAGTGAAGGGTCAGGGGGGCCCCAGCATTTT
CDR3: CASSEGSGGPQHF

V: TRBV7-9
J: TRBJ2-1
D: TRBD1
size: NA
DNA: TGTGCCAGCAGCGCACAGGGGTCCTACAATGAGCAGTTCTTC
CDR3: CASSAQGSYNEQFF

V: TRBV7-2
J: TRBJ2-7
D: TRBD2
size: NA
DNA: TGTGCCAGCAGCGCGGGGACTAGCGGGCCCTACGAGCAGTACTTC
CDR3: CASSAGTSGPYEQYF

V: TRBV27
J: TRBJ2-3
D: NA
size: NA
DNA: TGTGCCAGCAGACCCGGCGGGCTCACAGATACGCAGTATTTT
CDR3: CASRPGGLTDTQYF

V: TRBV19
J: TRBJ2-1
D: NA
size: NA
DNA: TGTGCCAGTAGTATATTCGCGGTAAGCTCCTACAATGAGCAGTTCTTC
CDR3: CASSIFAVSSYNEQFF

V: TRBV5-1
J: TRBJ2-5
D: NA
size: few
DNA: TGCGCCAGCAGGTGGGGCGGGACTTCAGAGGAGACCCAGTACTTC
CDR3: CASRWGGTSEETQYF

V: TRBV28
J: TRBJ2-6
D: NA
size: NA
DNA: TGTGCCAGCAGTTCTAACAGGGCTATGGGGGCCAACGTCCTGACTTTC
CDR3: CASSSNRAMGANVLTF

V: TRBV12-5
J: TRBJ2-2
D: NA
size: few
DNA: TGTGCTAGTGGTTTGGCAACCGGTGATTCCGGGGAGCTGTTTTTT
CDR3: CASGLATGDSGELFF

V: TRBV6-5
J: TRBJ1-1
D: NA
size: NA
DNA: TGTGCCAGCAGTCAGTTACCGAACACTGAAGCTTTCTTT
CDR3: CASSQLPNTEAFF

V: TRBV7-4
J: TRBJ2-7
D: TRBD2
size: NA
DNA: TGTGCCAGCAGCTTTTTACTAGCGGGAGAAACCGAGCAGTACTTC
CDR3: CASSFLLAGETEQYF

V: TRBV28
J: TRBJ2-3
D: TRBD2
size: NA
DNA: TGTGCCAGCAGTCCAGCGGGAGGGGAAACAGATACGCAGTATTTT
CDR3: CASSPAGGETDTQYF

V: TRBV29-1
J: TRBJ2-1
D: TRBD2
size: NA
DNA: TGCAGCGTTGTGGATAGCGGGTATGATGAGCAGTTCTTC
CDR3: CSVVDSGYDEQFF

V: TRBV30
J: TRBJ1-6
D: TRBD1
size: few
DNA: TGTGCCTGGAGTTCAGGACAGGATTCACCCCTCCACTTT
CDR3: CAWSSGQDSPLHF